This T cell receptor beta chain was identified during a study of cytomegalovirus exposure and HLA in healthy donors. Trimming removed 1 base from V and 7 bases from J, with 8 bases in between. In germline, CDR1 is LNHDA, CDR2 SQIVND (reference sequence). The CDR3 spans 13 residues. This clone was detected a few times. Researchers ran the PCR with 60 Vbeta and 13 Jbeta primers. Measured with immunoSEQ multiplex PCR; TCRdb has only the in-frame clones, and not every one. The table includes about 200,000 clones, 65% to 90% detected once. This TCR was sampled from a woman aged 45-65 years in good health and CMV-seronegative. Sequencing was performed on PBMCs. This chain uses TRBV19 with TRBJ1-5; D unclear. CDR3 sequence: CASSIGGRQPQHF. DNA of the CDR3: TGTGCCAGTAGTATAGGAGGAAGACAGCCCCAGCATTTT.